This entry lists 16 T cell receptor beta chains sequenced from one sample in a study of cytomegalovirus exposure and HLA in healthy donors. The PCR made use of 60 Vbeta and 13 Jbeta primers. Only in-frame clones appear in the TCRdb table, and some are missing; sequencing was by immunoSEQ multiplex PCR. The sample contains 35,000 to 40,000 clones, around 69% of which appear only once. Sequenced material: PBMCs. The receptors come from a woman in her twenties or thirties in good health and CMV-seropositive.

The V call is TRBV20-1, the J call TRBJ1-1, with D hard to call. This CDR3 comprises 11 residues. V dropped 5 bases and J dropped 1 base, with 5 bases sitting between them. The germline CDR1 and CDR2 sequences are DFQATT and SNEGSKA (reference sequence). The CDR3 sequence is CSAPRNTEAFF. In DNA, the CDR3 is TGCAGTGCTCCGCGGAACACTGAAGCTTTCTTT.

CDR3 region: CASSYDRQETQYF. Here the CDR3 DNA reads TGTGCCAGCAGTTATGACAGACAAGAGACCCAGTACTTC. This sequence joins TRBV6-5 and TRBJ2-5, with a weak D call TRBD1 (5 bases). The CDR3 runs to 13 residues. V lost 3 bases and J lost 2, with 7 bases in between. From germline, CDR1 is MNHEY and CDR2 SVGAGI.

The chain couples TRBV29-1 to TRBJ1-1; D unclear. The V gene lost 4 bases and the J gene lost 0 bases, with 15 bases spanning the gap. Germline-derived CDR1 and CDR2 are SQVTM and ANQGSEA. CDR3 length equals 15 residues. CDR3 nucleotide sequence: TGCAGCGTTGGCCTTCGTAGGGAGGTGAACACTGAAGCTTTCTTT. Translating it yields CSVGLRREVNTEAFF.

The sample holds a few counts of this clone. The germline gene is not matched at one end of the junction; a read error may be the cause. The rearrangement joins TRBV7-9 to TRBJ1-1, with D unresolved. This CDR3 has 13 residues. Per the germline V gene, CDR1 is SEHNR and CDR2 is FQNEAQ (reference sequence). CDR3 DNA sequence: TGTTCCAGCATCCTAGTGGCGGACACTGAAGCTTTCTTT. Translating it yields CSSILVADTEAFF.

V is TRBV19 and J is TRBJ1-1, with no clear D. Germline-derived CDR1 and CDR2 are LNHDA and SQIVND (reference sequence). CDR3 length equals 14 residues. The germline V and J ends were trimmed by 2 bases and 5 bases, with 12 bases remaining between them. CDR3 loop: CASSIIGAFTEAFF. CDR3 DNA: TGTGCCAGTAGTATAATAGGAGCTTTTACTGAAGCTTTCTTT.

The rearrangement links TRBV7-8 to TRBJ2-1; D ambiguous. Germline lookup yields CDR1 SGHVS and CDR2 FQNEAQ. V was pared by 0 bases and J by 5 bases, with 5 bases between. This CDR3 is built from 13 residues. The CDR3 sequence is CASSLAWHNEQFF. CDR3 nucleotides: TGTGCCAGCAGCTTAGCTTGGCACAATGAGCAGTTCTTC.

The rearrangement joins TRBV28 to TRBJ1-1, with TRBD1 matching 8 bases. J gave up 10 bases and V 5 bases, and 18 bases lay outside the gene matches. The length of the CDR3 is 16 residues. Germline V gene lookup returns CDR1 MDHEN and CDR2 SYDVKM. CDR3 bases: TGTGCCAGCAGTCCCTACCGACAGGGGCCAGTCGGTCGAGCTTTCTTT. Residues: CASSPYRQGPVGRAFF.

The gene calls are TRBV5-1 and TRBJ2-2, with D possibly being TRBD1 (7 bases). CDR3 length: 17 residues. Per the germline V gene, CDR1 is SGHRS and CDR2 is YFSETQ. V was clipped by 1 base and J by 0 bases, with 13 bases between them. CDR3: CASSLRAGGTNTGELFF. Here the CDR3 DNA reads TGCGCCAGCAGCTTGAGGGCAGGGGGGACGAACACCGGGGAGCTGTTTTTT.

V is TRBV7-2 and J is TRBJ1-4; possible D gene TRBD1, 5 bases. Trimming left V 1 base short and J 7 bases short, with 13 bases between. This CDR3 contains 15 residues. Germline V lookup: CDR1 SGHTA, CDR2 FQGNSA. Here the CDR3 reads CASSLDAAGPEKLFF. The CDR3 nucleotides read TGTGCCAGCAGCTTAGACGCTGCAGGGCCTGAAAAACTGTTTTTT.

The chain joins TRBV28 to TRBJ2-5; TRBD1 matches 8 bases. The length of the CDR3 is 14 residues. In germline, CDR1 is MDHEN, CDR2 SYDVKM. The trim removed 3 bases at V and 5 bases at J, leaving 5 bases unmatched. CDR3 DNA sequence: TGTGCCAGCAGTTTGGCAGGGGGCGGGGAGACCCAGTACTTC. Amino acids: CASSLAGGGETQYF.

J is TRBJ2-7 and V is TRBV7-9, with TRBD2 identical over 8 bases. In germline, CDR1 is SEHNR, CDR2 FQNEAQ (reference sequence). The CDR3 runs 15 residues. V lost 4 bases and J lost 2; bases outside the gene matches: 7. CDR3 coding DNA: TGTGCCAGCAGCTCCCGTAGCGGGGATACCTACGAGCAGTACTTC. Translated, it gives CASSSRSGDTYEQYF.

A few counts support this clone. The V gene is TRBV28, the J gene TRBJ1-5, with 10 bases lining up with TRBD1. There are 15 residues in the CDR3. Germline CDR1 and CDR2: MDHEN and SYDVKM. With V trimmed by 5 bases and J by 6 bases, 7 bases remained unmatched. CDR3 in amino acids: CASSPPDRGLQPQHF. As DNA, the CDR3 is TGTGCCAGCAGTCCCCCCGACAGGGGGCTTCAGCCCCAGCATTTT.

The CDR3 reads CASSSDRAHEQFF. The CDR3 bases are TGTGCCAGCTCGTCCGACAGGGCCCATGAGCAGTTCTTC. V usage is TRBV18 and J usage is TRBJ2-1, with 7 positions matching TRBD1. The ends lost 6 bases at V and 8 bases at J; junction bases unmatched: 7. The germline CDR1 and CDR2 sequences are KGHSH and LQKENI. The CDR3 covers 13 residues.

The rearrangement uses TRBV7-9 and TRBJ2-3; 11 bases fit TRBD2. Germline V CDR1 and CDR2: SEHNR, FQNEAQ (reference sequence). The J segment lost 2 bases and the V segment lost 5 bases, leaving 9 bases of the junction unmatched. The CDR3 loop spans 17 amino acids. The CDR3 reads CASSEGGLAEFTDTQYF. CDR3 bases: TGTGCCAGCAGCGAAGGGGGACTAGCGGAATTCACAGATACGCAGTATTTT. The full variable domain, rest sourced from reference TRBV7-9 and TRBJ2-3, is DTGVSQNPRHKITKRGQNVTFRCDPISEHNRLYWYRQTLGQGPEFLTYFQNEAQLEKSRLLSDRFSAERPKGSFSTLEIQRTEQGDSAMYLCASSEGGLAEFTDTQYFGPGTRLTVL.

The genes are TRBV11-2 and TRBJ2-3; 7 positions agree with TRBD2. V lost 5 bases to trimming and J lost 3 bases; unmatched junction nucleotides: 5. The length of the CDR3 is 14 residues. Germline CDR1 and CDR2: SGHAT and FQNNGV. Here the CDR3 reads CASSPRLATDTQYF. The CDR3 DNA reads as TGTGCCAGCAGCCCCCGACTAGCTACAGATACGCAGTATTTT.

The chain couples TRBV19 to TRBJ1-6, with D hard to call. CDR1 is LNHDA, CDR2 SQIVND, per germline (reference sequence). Trimming took 3 bases from V and 5 from J, leaving 11 bases between them. This CDR3 is 15 amino acids long. This chain's CDR3 is CASSIWNRDNSPLHF. In nucleotides, the CDR3 is TGTGCCAGTAGTATTTGGAACAGAGATAATTCACCCCTCCACTTT.